The rows below give T cell receptor beta chains drawn from one sample of a study of T cells in Graves' hyperthyroidism and ophthalmopathy. From the multiplex PCR reads, TCRdb called clonotypes with MiXCR, one entry per CDR3 protein. The sample shows hundreds of thousands of distinct CDR3 sequences, 15% to 20% of them seen only once. The source material was blood. All receptors come from a woman aged 30 to 39 with Graves' hyperthyroidism. CDR3s include the opening cysteine and the closing phenylalanine or tryptophan. A D gene is named only where the DNA matches it firmly. Clone size is given for some rows only: seen once, a few or many times, or a class if the clone is expanded.

CDR3 DNA: TGTGCCAGCAGCTTCCCCGGGACAGGAGGACGGGGCCAGTACTTC
CDR3 protein: CASSFPGTGGRGQYF
V gene: TRBV7-2
CDR3 length: 15
J gene: TRBJ2-5
D gene: TRBD1
clone size: .

CDR3 DNA: TGTGCCTCCCGCCGTGGAGTAGGTCGCGGCGAGCAGTACTTC
CDR3 protein: CASRRGVGRGEQYF
V gene: TRBV30
CDR3 length: 14
J gene: TRBJ2-7
D gene: .
clone size: many

CDR3 DNA: TGTGCCAGCAGCCCCCGACCCGCCGGGACTAGCGCTTCCTACGAGCAGTACTTC
CDR3 protein: CASSPRPAGTSASYEQYF
V gene: TRBV7-8
CDR3 length: 18
J gene: TRBJ2-7
D gene: TRBD2
clone size: many

CDR3 DNA: TGTGCCAGCAGCTTAGCACCGGGAGCCTCCTGCGAGCAGTACTTC
CDR3 protein: CASSLAPGASCEQYF
V gene: TRBV11-2
CDR3 length: 15
J gene: TRBJ2-7
D gene: .
clone size: .

CDR3 DNA: TGCGCCAGCAGCCGCCCATGGGCTGGAAACACCATATATTTT
CDR3 protein: CASSRPWAGNTIYF
V gene: TRBV4-1
CDR3 length: 14
J gene: TRBJ1-3
D gene: .
clone size: .

CDR3 DNA: TGTGCCAGCAGCGAAGGGCAGGGTCGTGACGAGCAGTACTTC
CDR3 protein: CASSEGQGRDEQYF
V gene: TRBV7-9
CDR3 length: 14
J gene: TRBJ2-7
D gene: .
clone size: many

CDR3 DNA: TGTGCCAGCAGTTTCTGGACAGGGGACACCGGGGAGCTGTTTTTT
CDR3 protein: CASSFWTGDTGELFF
V gene: TRBV12-3/TRBV12-4
CDR3 length: 15
J gene: TRBJ2-2
D gene: TRBD1
clone size: many

CDR3 DNA: TGTGCCATCAGCATGGACAGGGACGAGCAGTACTTC
CDR3 protein: CAISMDRDEQYF
V gene: TRBV10-3
CDR3 length: 12
J gene: TRBJ2-7
D gene: TRBD1
clone size: many

CDR3 DNA: TGTGCCAGCAGGGAGACTAGCGGGAACTACAATGAGCAGTTCTTC
CDR3 protein: CASRETSGNYNEQFF
V gene: TRBV7-8
CDR3 length: 15
J gene: TRBJ2-1
D gene: TRBD2
clone size: many

CDR3 DNA: TGTGCCAGTAGTTCGGACCGAGAGCCTAATGAAAAACTGTTTTTT
CDR3 protein: CASSSDREPNEKLFF
V gene: TRBV19
CDR3 length: 15
J gene: TRBJ1-4
D gene: .
clone size: few

CDR3 DNA: TGTGCCAGCAGCCCTGCCTCCAGCCGCGAGACCCAGTACTTC
CDR3 protein: CASSPASSRETQYF
V gene: TRBV11-2
CDR3 length: 14
J gene: TRBJ2-5
D gene: .
clone size: many

CDR3 DNA: TGTGCCAGCAGCTTCGAGAGGGCCACTGAAGCTTTCTTT
CDR3 protein: CASSFERATEAFF
V gene: TRBV7-9
CDR3 length: 13
J gene: TRBJ1-1
D gene: .
clone size: many

CDR3 DNA: TGCAGTGCTCCATTTCTAGCGGGACCCGGAGAGACCCAGTACTTC
CDR3 protein: CSAPFLAGPGETQYF
V gene: TRBV20-1
CDR3 length: 15
J gene: TRBJ2-5
D gene: TRBD2
clone size: .

CDR3 DNA: TGTGCCAGCAGTTACCGGGGGAATTACTATGGCTACACCTTC
CDR3 protein: CASSYRGNYYGYTF
V gene: TRBV6-1
CDR3 length: 14
J gene: TRBJ1-2
D gene: .
clone size: many

CDR3 DNA: TGTGCCAGCAGCTTTACACCCGGGGACAATGAGCAGTTCTTC
CDR3 protein: CASSFTPGDNEQFF
V gene: TRBV5-6
CDR3 length: 14
J gene: TRBJ2-1
D gene: .
clone size: .

CDR3 DNA: TGTGCCAGCAGTTTCGCCACCACAGCGCAGTTCTTC
CDR3 protein: CASSFATTAQFF
V gene: TRBV28
CDR3 length: 12
J gene: TRBJ2-1
D gene: .
clone size: many

CDR3 DNA: TGTGCCAGCAGTGATTACGGCCCTCCTACCTACGAGCAGTACTTC
CDR3 protein: CASSDYGPPTYEQYF
V gene: TRBV2
CDR3 length: 15
J gene: TRBJ2-7
D gene: .
clone size: many

CDR3 DNA: TGCAGTGCTAGTATTAGCGTCCACGAGCAGTACTTC
CDR3 protein: CSASISVHEQYF
V gene: TRBV20-1
CDR3 length: 12
J gene: TRBJ2-7
D gene: .
clone size: .